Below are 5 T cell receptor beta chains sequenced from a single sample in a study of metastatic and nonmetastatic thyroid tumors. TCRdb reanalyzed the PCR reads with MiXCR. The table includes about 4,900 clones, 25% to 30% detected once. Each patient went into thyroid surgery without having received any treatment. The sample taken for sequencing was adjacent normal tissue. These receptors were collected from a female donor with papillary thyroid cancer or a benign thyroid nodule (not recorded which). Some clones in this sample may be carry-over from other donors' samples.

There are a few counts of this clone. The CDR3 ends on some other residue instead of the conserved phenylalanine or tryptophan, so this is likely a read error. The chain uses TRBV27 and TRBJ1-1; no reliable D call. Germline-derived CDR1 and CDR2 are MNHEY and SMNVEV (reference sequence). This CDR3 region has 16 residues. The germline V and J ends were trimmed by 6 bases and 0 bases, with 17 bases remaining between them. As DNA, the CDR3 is TGTGCCAGCAGGGGAACAGTCGGCTGGATGAACACTGAAGCTTTCCTT. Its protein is CASRGTVGWMNTEAFL.

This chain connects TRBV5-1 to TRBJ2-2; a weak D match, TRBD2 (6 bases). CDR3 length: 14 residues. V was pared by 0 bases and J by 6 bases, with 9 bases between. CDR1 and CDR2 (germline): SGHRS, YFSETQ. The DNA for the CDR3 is TGCGCCAGCAGCTTGGATCCGGGAGCCGGGGAGCTGTTTTTT. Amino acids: CASSLDPGAGELFF.

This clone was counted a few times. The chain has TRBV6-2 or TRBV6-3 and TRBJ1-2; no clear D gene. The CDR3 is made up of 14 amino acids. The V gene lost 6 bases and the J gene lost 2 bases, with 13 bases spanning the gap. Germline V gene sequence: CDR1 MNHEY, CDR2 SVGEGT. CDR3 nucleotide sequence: TGTGCCAGCAGCAGTGAACGGAAAAACTATGGCTACACCTTC. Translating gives CASSSERKNYGYTF.

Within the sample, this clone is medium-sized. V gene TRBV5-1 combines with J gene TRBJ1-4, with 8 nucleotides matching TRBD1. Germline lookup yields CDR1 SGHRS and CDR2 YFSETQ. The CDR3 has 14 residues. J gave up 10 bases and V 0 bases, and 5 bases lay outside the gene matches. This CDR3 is CASSLDGQGGKLFF. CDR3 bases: TGCGCCAGCAGCTTGGATGGACAGGGTGGAAAACTGTTTTTT.

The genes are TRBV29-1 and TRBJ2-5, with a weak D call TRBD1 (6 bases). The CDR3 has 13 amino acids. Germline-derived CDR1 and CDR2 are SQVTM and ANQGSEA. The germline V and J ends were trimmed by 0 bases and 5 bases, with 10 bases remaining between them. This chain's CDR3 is CSVEEGRGETQYF. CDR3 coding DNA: TGCAGCGTTGAAGAGGGCAGGGGTGAGACCCAGTACTTC.